This is a list of T cell receptor beta chains from one sample in a study of T-cell reconstitution after alpha-beta-depleted transplantation in children. TCRdb reprocessed the PCR reads with MiXCR, giving one entry per CDR3 protein. The table shows around 700,000 distinct CDR3 sequences, with approximately 14% occurring only once. This sample comprised PBMCs, obtained before TCRalphabeta/CD19-depleted stem cell transplant. Receptor source: a girl aged 2-10 years with congenital amegakaryocytic thrombocytopenia, due to receive a stem cell transplant. Both conserved end residues are part of each CDR3. The order of the fields is V gene, clone size, D gene, J gene, CDR3 DNA, CDR3 protein. D genes are given only for firm matches. Where a row states a size, it is once, few, many or the class of an expanded clone; other rows omit it.

v_call: TRBV5-1; clone_size: -; d_call: -; j_call: TRBJ2-2; cdr3_nt: TGCGCCAGCAGCATAAACTCATACCCGGGGGAGCTGTTTTTT; cdr3_aa: CASSINSYPGELFF
v_call: TRBV5-1; clone_size: few; d_call: -; j_call: TRBJ1-2; cdr3_nt: TGCGCCAGCAGCGAACAGGGAGCTGGCTACACCTTC; cdr3_aa: CASSEQGAGYTF
v_call: TRBV4-1; clone_size: -; d_call: TRBD2; j_call: TRBJ2-3; cdr3_nt: TGCGCCAGCAGCCGAGTTTGGCCCCCGGCGGGAGCGGGAGATACGCAGTATTTT; cdr3_aa: CASSRVWPPAGAGDTQYF
v_call: TRBV12-3/TRBV12-4; clone_size: many; d_call: -; j_call: TRBJ2-1; cdr3_nt: TGTGCCAGCAGTTCTCCCTTTAGGGGCTCCTACAATGAGCAGTTCTTC; cdr3_aa: CASSSPFRGSYNEQFF
v_call: TRBV6-1; clone_size: -; d_call: TRBD2; j_call: TRBJ2-5; cdr3_nt: TGTGCCAGCAGAGAACTAGCGCCGGACCAAGAGACCCAGTACTTC; cdr3_aa: CASRELAPDQETQYF
v_call: TRBV10-3; clone_size: -; d_call: TRBD2; j_call: TRBJ2-1; cdr3_nt: TGTGCCATCAGTGGAGGGCTAGCGGGAGCCCCAAGGCTGTTCTTC; cdr3_aa: CAISGGLAGAPRLFF
v_call: TRBV2; clone_size: few; d_call: TRBD1; j_call: TRBJ1-5; cdr3_nt: TGTGCCAGCAGACGACAGGGTCTAGAGCCCCAGCATTTT; cdr3_aa: CASRRQGLEPQHF
v_call: TRBV9; clone_size: once; d_call: -; j_call: TRBJ2-1; cdr3_nt: TGTGCCAACAGCGTAGGGGACCGACCGATGGTTTGGGATGAGCAGTTCTTC; cdr3_aa: CANSVGDRPMVWDEQFF
v_call: TRBV7-9; clone_size: few; d_call: -; j_call: TRBJ2-1; cdr3_nt: TGTGCCAGCAGCTTATCCACTGGTCGTGGGAATGAGCAGTTCTTC; cdr3_aa: CASSLSTGRGNEQFF
v_call: TRBV5-1; clone_size: -; d_call: -; j_call: TRBJ2-2; cdr3_nt: TGCGCCAGCTCCCGAGGCGGCTACACCGGGGAGCTGTTTTTT; cdr3_aa: CASSRGGYTGELFF
v_call: TRBV5-1; clone_size: -; d_call: -; j_call: TRBJ1-1; cdr3_nt: TGCGCCAGCAGCTTGGCCGCCAGGGGCGCTGAAGCTTTCTTT; cdr3_aa: CASSLAARGAEAFF
v_call: TRBV7-9; clone_size: many; d_call: -; j_call: TRBJ1-4; cdr3_nt: TGTGCCAGCAGCTTAGCAGGGGACAAACTGTTTTTT; cdr3_aa: CASSLAGDKLFF
v_call: TRBV19; clone_size: -; d_call: -; j_call: TRBJ1-5; cdr3_nt: TGTGCCAGTAGTAGCGACCAGGGATTTGGGCCCCAGCATTTT; cdr3_aa: CASSSDQGFGPQHF
v_call: TRBV7-2; clone_size: many; d_call: -; j_call: TRBJ2-7; cdr3_nt: TGTGCCAGCAGCTATTACCGGGACCCCGTTATCGAGCAGTACTTC; cdr3_aa: CASSYYRDPVIEQYF
v_call: TRBV21-1; clone_size: few; d_call: -; j_call: TRBJ2-5; cdr3_nt: TGTGCCAGCAGCAAGACAGGGCCCCAAGAGACCCAGTACTTC; cdr3_aa: CASSKTGPQETQYF
v_call: TRBV5-1; clone_size: few; d_call: -; j_call: TRBJ1-2; cdr3_nt: TGCGCCAGCAGCCCCGAGGGACAATCTTATGGCTACACCTTC; cdr3_aa: CASSPEGQSYGYTF